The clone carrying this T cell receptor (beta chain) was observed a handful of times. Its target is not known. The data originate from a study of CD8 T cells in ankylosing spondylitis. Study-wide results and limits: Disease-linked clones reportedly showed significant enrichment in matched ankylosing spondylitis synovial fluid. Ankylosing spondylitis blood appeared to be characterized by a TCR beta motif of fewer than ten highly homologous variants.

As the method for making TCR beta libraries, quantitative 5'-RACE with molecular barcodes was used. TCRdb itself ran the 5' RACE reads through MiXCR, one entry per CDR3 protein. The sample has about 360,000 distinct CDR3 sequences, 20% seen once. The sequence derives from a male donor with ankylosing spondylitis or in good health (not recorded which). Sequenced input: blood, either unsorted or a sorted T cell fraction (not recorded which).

The CDR3 sequence: CASSQEQAGFSDEQFF. For the CDR3, the DNA is TGCGCCAGCAGCCAAGAACAAGCGGGGTTTTCCGATGAGCAGTTCTTC. This chain connects TRBV4-1 to TRBJ2-1; 7 nucleotides line up with TRBD2. With 0 bases clipped from V and 8 bases from J, the junction kept 10 bases outside the gene matches. CDR1 and CDR2 (germline): MGHRA, YSYEKL. This CDR3 region has 16 residues.